This TCR beta chain comes out of a study of shared clonotypes between healthy human individuals. This clone was seen only once. Its antigen is unidentified. General study results and limits: Though the depth was large, rarefaction showed that sorted-subset sequencing was incomplete. The expectation was that sequencing depth would affect clonotype sharing among donors. Clonotypes which were not shared had lower generation probabilities than clonotypes that all four donors shared.

This table comes from immunoSEQ multiplex PCR, and its TCRdb copy is limited to in-frame clones, with some not included. The sample consists of approximately 2.5 million clones, 90% to 95% of them appearing once. Sequencing used naive CD4+ T cells from PBMCs. Subset noted: CD45RA+ positively selected. The clonotype was recovered from a man between 18 and 29 years old in good health. Some clones in this sample may be carry-over from other donors' samples.

This CDR3 is CASSRAGTSQETQYF. In nucleotides, the CDR3 is TGTGCCAGTAGCCGAGCCGGGACAAGCCAAGAGACCCAGTACTTC. This chain links TRBV19 with TRBJ2-5; tentatively, D is TRBD1 (6 bases). The CDR3 length is 15 residues. The V end lost 6 bases, the J end lost 1 base, and 15 bases lay between the germline ends. Germline V gene data show CDR1 as LNHDA and CDR2 as SQIVND (reference sequence).